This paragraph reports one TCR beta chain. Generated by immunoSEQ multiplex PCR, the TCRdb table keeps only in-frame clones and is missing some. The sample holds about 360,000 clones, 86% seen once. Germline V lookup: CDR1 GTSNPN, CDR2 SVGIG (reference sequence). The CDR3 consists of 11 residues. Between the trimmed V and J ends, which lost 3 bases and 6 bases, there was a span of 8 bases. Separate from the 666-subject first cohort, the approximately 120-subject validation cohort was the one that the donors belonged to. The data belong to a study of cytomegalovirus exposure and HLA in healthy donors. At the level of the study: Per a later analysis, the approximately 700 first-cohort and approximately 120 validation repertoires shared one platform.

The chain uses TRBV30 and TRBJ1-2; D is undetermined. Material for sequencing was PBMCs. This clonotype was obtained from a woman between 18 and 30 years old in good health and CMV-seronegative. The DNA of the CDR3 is TGTGCCTGGAGCCGAGAGGATGGCTACACCTTC. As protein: CAWSREDGYTF.